This T cell receptor (beta chain) derives from a study of T-cell reconstitution after alpha-beta-depleted transplantation in children. CDR3 length equals 15 residues. V was clipped by 4 bases and J by 1 base; unmatched bases: 7. Germline CDR1 reads SNHLY; CDR2 reads FYNNEI. TCRbeta library preparation incorporated unique molecular identifiers. Each CDR3 protein gets one entry after TCRdb re-called the PCR reads with MiXCR. The sample shows 350,000 to 400,000 distinct CDR3 sequences, about 14% of them seen only once. The sample holds a few counts of this clonotype. This TCR derives from a human donor who donated a stem cell graft to a child with Fanconi anemia. The sequenced sample was PBMCs, obtained from the stem cell graft. The J gene is TRBJ2-7, the V gene TRBV2; 7 bases align to TRBD1. The DNA of the CDR3 is TGTGCCAGCAGTGGCGAGACAGGGCCTTCCTACGAGCAGTACTTC. This encodes CASSGETGPSYEQYF.